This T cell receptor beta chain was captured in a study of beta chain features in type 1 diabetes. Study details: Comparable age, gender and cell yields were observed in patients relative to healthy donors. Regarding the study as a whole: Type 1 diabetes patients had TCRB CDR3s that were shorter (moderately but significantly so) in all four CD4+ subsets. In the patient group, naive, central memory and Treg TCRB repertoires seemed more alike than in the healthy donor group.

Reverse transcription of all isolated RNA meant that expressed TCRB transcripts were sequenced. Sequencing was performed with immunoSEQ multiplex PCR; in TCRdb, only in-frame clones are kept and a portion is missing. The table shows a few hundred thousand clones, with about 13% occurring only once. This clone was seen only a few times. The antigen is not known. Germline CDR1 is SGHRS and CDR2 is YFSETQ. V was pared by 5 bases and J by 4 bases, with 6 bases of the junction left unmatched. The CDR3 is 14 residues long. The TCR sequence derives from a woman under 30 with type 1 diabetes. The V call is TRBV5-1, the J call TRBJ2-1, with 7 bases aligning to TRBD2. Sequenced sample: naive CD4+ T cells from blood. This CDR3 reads CASRVEREYNEQFF. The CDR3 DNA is TGCGCCAGCAGGGTGGAGCGGGAATACAATGAGCAGTTCTTC.